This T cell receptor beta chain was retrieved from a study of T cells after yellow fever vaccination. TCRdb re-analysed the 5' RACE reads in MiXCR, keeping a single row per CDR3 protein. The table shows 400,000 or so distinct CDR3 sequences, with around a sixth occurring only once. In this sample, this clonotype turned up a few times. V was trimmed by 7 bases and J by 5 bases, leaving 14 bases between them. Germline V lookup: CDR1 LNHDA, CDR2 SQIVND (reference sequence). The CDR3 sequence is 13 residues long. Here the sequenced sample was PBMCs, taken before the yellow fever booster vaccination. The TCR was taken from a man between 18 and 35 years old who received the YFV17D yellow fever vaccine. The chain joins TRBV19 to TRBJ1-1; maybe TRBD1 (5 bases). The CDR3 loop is CASNSRGATEAFF. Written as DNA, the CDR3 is TGTGCCAGTAATAGTAGGGGAGCTACTGAAGCTTTCTTT.